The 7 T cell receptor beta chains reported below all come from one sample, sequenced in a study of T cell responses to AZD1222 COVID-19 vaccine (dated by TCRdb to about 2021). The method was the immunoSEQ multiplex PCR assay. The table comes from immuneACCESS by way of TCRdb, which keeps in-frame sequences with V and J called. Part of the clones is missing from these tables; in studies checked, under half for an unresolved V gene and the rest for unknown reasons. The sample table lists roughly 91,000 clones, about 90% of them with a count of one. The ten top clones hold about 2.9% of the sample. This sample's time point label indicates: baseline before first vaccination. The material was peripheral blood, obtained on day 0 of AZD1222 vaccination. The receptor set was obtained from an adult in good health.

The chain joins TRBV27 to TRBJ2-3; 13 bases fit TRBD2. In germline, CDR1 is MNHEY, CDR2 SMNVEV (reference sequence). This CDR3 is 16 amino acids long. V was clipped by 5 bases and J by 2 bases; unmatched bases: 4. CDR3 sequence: CASSQLAGGPTDTQYF. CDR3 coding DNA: TGTGCCAGCAGTCAACTAGCGGGAGGGCCCACAGATACGCAGTATTTT.

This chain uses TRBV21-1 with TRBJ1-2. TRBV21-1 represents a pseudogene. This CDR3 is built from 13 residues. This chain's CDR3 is CASSNQAPEGYTF. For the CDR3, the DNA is TGTGCCAGCAGCAATCAGGCCCCGGAGGGCTACACCTTC.

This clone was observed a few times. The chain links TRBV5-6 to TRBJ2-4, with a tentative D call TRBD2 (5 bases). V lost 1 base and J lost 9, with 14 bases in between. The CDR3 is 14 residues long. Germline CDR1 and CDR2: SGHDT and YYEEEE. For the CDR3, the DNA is TGTGCCAGCAGCTTGTTCGGCGGGCAAGGCATTCAGTACTTC. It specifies CASSLFGGQGIQYF.

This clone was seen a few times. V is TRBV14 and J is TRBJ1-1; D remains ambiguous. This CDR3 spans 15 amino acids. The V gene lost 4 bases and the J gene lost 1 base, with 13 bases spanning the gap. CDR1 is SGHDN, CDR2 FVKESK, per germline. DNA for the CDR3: TGTGCCAGCAGCCTTCGGACGGGGAGGAACACTGAAGCTTTCTTT. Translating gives CASSLRTGRNTEAFF. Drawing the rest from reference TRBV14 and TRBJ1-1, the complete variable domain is EAGVTQFPSHSVIEKGQTVTLRCDPISGHDNLYWYRRVMGKEIKFLLHFVKESKQDESGMPNNRFLAERTGGTYSTLKVQPAELEDSGVYFCASSLRTGRNTEAFFGQGTRLTVV.

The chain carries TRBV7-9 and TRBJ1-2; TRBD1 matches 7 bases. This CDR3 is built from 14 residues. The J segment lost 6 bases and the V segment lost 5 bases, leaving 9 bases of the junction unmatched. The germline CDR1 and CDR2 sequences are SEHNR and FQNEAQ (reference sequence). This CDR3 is CASSPQGRINGYTF. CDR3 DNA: TGTGCCAGCAGCCCACAGGGGCGTATTAATGGCTACACCTTC.

CDR3 in DNA: TGTGCCAGCAGCGTAGACCAAAACACTGAAGCTTTCTTT. Its translation: CASSVDQNTEAFF. The rearrangement links TRBV9 to TRBJ1-1; D not certain. CDR1 is SGDLS, CDR2 YYNGEE, per germline. V lost 0 bases and J lost 2, with 5 bases in between. The CDR3 loop spans 13 amino acids.

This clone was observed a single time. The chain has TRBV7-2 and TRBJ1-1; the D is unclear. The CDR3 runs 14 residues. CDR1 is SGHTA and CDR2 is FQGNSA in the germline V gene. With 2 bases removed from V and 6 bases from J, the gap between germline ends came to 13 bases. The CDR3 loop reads CASSLLGAGSEAFF. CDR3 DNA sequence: TGTGCCAGCAGCTTATTGGGAGCGGGCTCTGAAGCTTTCTTT.